This is a list of T cell receptor beta chains from one sample in a study of beta chain features in type 1 diabetes. Data came from immunoSEQ multiplex PCR; TCRdb stores just in-frame clones and leaves some out. The sample includes approximately 380,000 clones, more than 13% of them seen just once. The sample comprised naive CD4+ T cells from blood. The receptors shown here come from a woman between 18 and 29 years old in good health. Both conserved end residues are trimmed from each CDR3. Each record gives: V gene, CDR3 protein.

v_gene: TRBV30
CDR3aa: AWSEQGYEQY

v_gene: TRBV2
CDR3aa: ASSEALPGLAGGRDEQF

v_gene: TRBV7-3
CDR3aa: ASSPSGQGRDEQF

v_gene: TRBV21-1
CDR3aa: ARRGRTEAF

v_gene: TRBV6-1
CDR3aa: ATTGQFYEQY

v_gene: TRBV4-3
CDR3aa: ASSPQRWGETQY

v_gene: TRBV28
CDR3aa: ASSLRVAGAKNEQF

v_gene: TRBV5-4
CDR3aa: ASSKPGASSTDTQY

v_gene: TRBV30
CDR3aa: AWWTGGETQY

v_gene: TRBV9
CDR3aa: ASSAPGNTQY

v_gene: TRBV28
CDR3aa: ASRGQGNEQF